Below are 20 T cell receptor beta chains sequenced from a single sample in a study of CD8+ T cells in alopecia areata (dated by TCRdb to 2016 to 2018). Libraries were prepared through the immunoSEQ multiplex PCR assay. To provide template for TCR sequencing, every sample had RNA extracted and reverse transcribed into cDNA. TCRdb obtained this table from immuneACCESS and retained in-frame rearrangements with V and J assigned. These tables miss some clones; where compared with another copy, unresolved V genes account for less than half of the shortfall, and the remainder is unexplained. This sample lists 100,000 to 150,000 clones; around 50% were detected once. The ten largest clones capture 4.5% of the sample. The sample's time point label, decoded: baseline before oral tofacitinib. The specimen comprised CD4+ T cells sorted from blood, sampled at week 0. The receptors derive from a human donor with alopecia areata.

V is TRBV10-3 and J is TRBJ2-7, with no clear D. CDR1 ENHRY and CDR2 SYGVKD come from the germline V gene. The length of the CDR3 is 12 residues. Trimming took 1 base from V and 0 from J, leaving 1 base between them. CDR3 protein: CAISEFSYEQYF. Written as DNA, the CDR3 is TGTGCCATCAGTGAGTTCTCCTACGAGCAGTACTTC.

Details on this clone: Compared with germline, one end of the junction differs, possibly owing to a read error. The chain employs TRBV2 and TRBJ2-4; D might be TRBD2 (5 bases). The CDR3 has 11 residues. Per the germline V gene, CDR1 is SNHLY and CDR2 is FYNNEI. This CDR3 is CASRGGLLDDF. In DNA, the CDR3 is TGTGCCAGCAGGGGTGGACTCCTGGATGACTTC. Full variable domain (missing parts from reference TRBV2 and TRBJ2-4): EPEVTQTPSHQVTQMGQEVILRCVPISNHLYFYWYRQILGQKVEFLVSFYNNEISEKSEIFDDQFSVERPDGSNFTLKIRSTKLEDSAMYFCASRGGLLDDFGAGTRLSVL.

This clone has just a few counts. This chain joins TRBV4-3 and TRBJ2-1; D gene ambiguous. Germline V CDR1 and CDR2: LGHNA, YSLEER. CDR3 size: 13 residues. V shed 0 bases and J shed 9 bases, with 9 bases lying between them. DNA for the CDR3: TGCGCCAGCAGCCAAGATCGCCCGAGTGAGCAGTTCTTC. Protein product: CASSQDRPSEQFF.

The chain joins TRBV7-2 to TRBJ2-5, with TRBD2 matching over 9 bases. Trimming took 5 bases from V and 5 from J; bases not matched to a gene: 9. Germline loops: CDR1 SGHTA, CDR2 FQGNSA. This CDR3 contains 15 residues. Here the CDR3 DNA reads TGTGCCAGCAGCCAAACTAGCGGGTTGTTGGAGACCCAGTACTTC. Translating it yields CASSQTSGLLETQYF.

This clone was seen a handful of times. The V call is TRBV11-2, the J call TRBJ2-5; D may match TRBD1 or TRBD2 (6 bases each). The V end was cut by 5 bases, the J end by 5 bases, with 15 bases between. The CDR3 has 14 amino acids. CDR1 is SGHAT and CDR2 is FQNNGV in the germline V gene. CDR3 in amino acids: CASSQGGTWETQYF. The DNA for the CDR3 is TGTGCCAGCAGCCAAGGGGGGACTTGGGAGACCCAGTACTTC.

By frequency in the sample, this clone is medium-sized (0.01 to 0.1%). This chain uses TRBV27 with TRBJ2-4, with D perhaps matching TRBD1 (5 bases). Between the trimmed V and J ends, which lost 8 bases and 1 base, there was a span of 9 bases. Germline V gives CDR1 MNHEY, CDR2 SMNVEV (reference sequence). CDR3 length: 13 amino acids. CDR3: CASSKGAKNIQYF. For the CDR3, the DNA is TGTGCCAGCTCAAAGGGGGCCAAAAACATTCAGTACTTC.

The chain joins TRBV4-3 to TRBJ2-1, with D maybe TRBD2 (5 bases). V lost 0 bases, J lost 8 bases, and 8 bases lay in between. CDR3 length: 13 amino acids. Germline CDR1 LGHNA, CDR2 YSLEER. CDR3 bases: TGCGCCAGCAGCCAAGATAACGGGGATGAGCAGTTCTTC. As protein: CASSQDNGDEQFF.

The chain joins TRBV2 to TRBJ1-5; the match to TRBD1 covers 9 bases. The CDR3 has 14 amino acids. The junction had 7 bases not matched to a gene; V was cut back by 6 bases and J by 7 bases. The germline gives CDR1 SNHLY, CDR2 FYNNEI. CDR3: CASSKDRGDQPQHF. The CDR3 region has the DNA TGTGCCAGCAGCAAAGACAGGGGGGACCAGCCCCAGCATTTT.

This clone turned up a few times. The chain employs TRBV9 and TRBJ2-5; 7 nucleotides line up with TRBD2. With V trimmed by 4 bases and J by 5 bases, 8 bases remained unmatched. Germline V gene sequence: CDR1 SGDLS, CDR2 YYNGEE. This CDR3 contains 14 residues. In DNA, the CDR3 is TGTGCCAGCAGCCTCTACGGGGGGATGGAGACCCAGTACTTC. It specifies CASSLYGGMETQYF.

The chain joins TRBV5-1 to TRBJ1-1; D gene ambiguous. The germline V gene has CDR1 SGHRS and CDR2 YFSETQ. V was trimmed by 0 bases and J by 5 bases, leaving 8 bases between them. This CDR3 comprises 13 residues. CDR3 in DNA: TGCGCCAGCAGCTTGGAAGGGTTTACTGAAGCTTTCTTT. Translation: CASSLEGFTEAFF.

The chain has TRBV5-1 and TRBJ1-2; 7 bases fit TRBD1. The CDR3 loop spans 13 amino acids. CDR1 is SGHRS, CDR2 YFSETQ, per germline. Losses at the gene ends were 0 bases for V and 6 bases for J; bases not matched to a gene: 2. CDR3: CASSLVQGDGYTF. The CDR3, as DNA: TGCGCCAGCAGCTTGGTTCAGGGGGATGGCTACACCTTC.

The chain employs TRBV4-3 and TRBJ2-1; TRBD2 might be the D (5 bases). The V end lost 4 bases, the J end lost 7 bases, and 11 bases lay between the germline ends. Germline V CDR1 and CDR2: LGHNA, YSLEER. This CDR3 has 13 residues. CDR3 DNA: TGCGCCAGCAGCCGCTCAAGGGAGAATGAGCAGTTCTTC. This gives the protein CASSRSRENEQFF.

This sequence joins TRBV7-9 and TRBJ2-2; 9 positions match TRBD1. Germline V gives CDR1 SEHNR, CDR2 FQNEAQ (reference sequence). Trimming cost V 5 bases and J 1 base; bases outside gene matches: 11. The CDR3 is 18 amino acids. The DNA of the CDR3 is TGTGCCAGCAGCACACTTGGACAGGGGCGAGGGAACACCGGGGAGCTGTTTTTT. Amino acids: CASSTLGQGRGNTGELFF. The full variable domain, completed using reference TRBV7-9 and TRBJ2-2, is DTGVSQNPRHKITKRGQNVTFRCDPISEHNRLYWYRQTLGQGPEFLTYFQNEAQLEKSRLLSDRFSAERPKGSFSTLEIQRTEQGDSAMYLCASSTLGQGRGNTGELFFGEGSRLTVL.

The CDR3 spells CASSYGTGDYGYTF. The CDR3 DNA is TGTGCCAGCAGCTACGGGACAGGGGACTATGGCTACACCTTC. This chain uses TRBV5-6 with TRBJ1-2; 10 bases fit TRBD1. The ends lost 3 bases at V and 3 bases at J; junction bases unmatched: 2. This CDR3 is 14 amino acids long. The germline gives CDR1 SGHDT, CDR2 YYEEEE.

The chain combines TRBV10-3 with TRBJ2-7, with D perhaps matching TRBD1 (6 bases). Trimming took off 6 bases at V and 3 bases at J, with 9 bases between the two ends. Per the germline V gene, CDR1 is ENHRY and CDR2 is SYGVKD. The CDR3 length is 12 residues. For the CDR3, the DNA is TGTGCCATCAGGGACAGATTCTACGAGCAGTACTTC. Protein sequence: CAIRDRFYEQYF.

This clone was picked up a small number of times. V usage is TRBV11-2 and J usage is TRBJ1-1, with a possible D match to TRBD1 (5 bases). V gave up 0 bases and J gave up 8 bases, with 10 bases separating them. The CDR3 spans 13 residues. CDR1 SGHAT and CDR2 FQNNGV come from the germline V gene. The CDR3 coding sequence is TGTGCCAGCAGCTTAGATAGGGGTAGAGAAGCTTTCTTT. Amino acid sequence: CASSLDRGREAFF.

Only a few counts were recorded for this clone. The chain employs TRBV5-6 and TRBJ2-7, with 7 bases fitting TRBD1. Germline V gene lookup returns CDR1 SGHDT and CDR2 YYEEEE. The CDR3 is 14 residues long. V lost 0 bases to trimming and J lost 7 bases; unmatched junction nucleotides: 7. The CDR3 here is CASSLGQGLREQYF. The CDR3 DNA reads TGTGCCAGCAGCTTGGGACAGGGTCTACGGGAGCAGTACTTC. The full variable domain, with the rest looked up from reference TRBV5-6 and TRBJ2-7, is DAGVTQSPTHLIKTRGQQVTLRCSPKSGHDTVSWYQQALGQGPQFIFQYYEEEERQRGNFPDRFSGHQFPNYSSELNVNALLLGDSALYLCASSLGQGLREQYFGPGTRLTVT.

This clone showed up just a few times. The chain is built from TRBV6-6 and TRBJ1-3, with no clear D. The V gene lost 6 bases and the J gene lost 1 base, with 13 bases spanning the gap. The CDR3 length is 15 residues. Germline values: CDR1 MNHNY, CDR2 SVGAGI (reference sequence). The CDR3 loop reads CASRPGRRSGNTIYF. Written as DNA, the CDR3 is TGTGCCAGCAGACCCGGACGGCGTTCTGGAAACACCATATATTTT.

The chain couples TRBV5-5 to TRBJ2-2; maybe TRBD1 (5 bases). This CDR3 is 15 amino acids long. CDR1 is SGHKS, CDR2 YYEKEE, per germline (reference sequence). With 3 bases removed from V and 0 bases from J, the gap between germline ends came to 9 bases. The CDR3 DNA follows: TGTGCCAGCAGCTATCGGACATCGAACACCGGGGAGCTGTTTTTT. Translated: CASSYRTSNTGELFF.

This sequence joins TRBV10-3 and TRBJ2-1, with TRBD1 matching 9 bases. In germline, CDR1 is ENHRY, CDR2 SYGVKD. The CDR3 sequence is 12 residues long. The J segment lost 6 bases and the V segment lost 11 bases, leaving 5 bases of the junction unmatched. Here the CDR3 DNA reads TGTGCCCTCGGGACAGGGCCCAATGAGCAGTTCTTC. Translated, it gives CALGTGPNEQFF.